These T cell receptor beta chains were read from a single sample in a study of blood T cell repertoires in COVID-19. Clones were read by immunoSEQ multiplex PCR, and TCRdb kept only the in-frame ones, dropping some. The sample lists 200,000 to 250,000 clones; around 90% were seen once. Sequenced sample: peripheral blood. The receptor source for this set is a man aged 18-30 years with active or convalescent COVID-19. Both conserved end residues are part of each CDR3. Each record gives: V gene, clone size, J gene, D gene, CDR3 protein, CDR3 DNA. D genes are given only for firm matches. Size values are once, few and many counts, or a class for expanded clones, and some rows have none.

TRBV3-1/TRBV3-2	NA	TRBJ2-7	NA	CASSQEDGASYEQYF	TGTGCCAGCAGCCAAGAAGATGGAGCCTCCTACGAGCAGTACTTC
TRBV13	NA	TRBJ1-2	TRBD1	CASSLRTGSYGYTF	TGTGCCAGCAGCCTCCGGACAGGGAGCTATGGCTACACCTTC
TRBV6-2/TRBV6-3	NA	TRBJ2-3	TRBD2	CASTPGLAGAHDTQYF	TGTGCCAGCACCCCGGGACTAGCGGGGGCTCATGATACGCAGTATTTT
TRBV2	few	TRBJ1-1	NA	CASSGERGTEAFF	TGTGCCAGCAGTGGAGAGCGCGGTACTGAAGCTTTCTTT
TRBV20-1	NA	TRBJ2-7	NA	CSATDNYEQYF	TGCAGTGCTACGGACAACTACGAGCAGTACTTC
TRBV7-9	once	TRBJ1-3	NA	CASSLVGGAGNTIYF	TGTGCCAGCAGCTTAGTCGGGGGGGCTGGAAACACCATATATTTT
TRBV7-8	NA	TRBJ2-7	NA	CASTSSYEQYF	TGTGCTTCAACTAGCTCCTACGAGCAGTACTTC
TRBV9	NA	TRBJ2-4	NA	CASSVGPLPRFGDIQYF	TGTGCCAGCAGCGTAGGACCGTTACCGAGGTTCGGGGACATTCAGTACTTC
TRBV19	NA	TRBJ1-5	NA	CASSPASEQPQHF	TGTGCCAGTAGCCCGGCCTCGGAGCAGCCCCAGCATTTT
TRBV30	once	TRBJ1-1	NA	CAWRVGQTRAFF	TGTGCCTGGAGAGTAGGACAGACGAGAGCTTTCTTT